This T cell receptor (beta chain) was identified during a study of cytomegalovirus exposure and HLA in healthy donors. This CDR3 is 14 amino acids long. V lost 1 base, J lost 4 bases, and 1 base stayed unmatched. Per the germline V gene, CDR1 is MNHNS and CDR2 is SASEGT. The PCR was carried out with 60 Vbeta primers and 13 Jbeta primers. Under the authors' procedure: Roughly 10 million shared chains were among about 80 million unique TCR beta chains counted in a later analysis. Measured with immunoSEQ multiplex PCR; TCRdb has only the in-frame clones, and not every one. V, J and clone size reflect that table, while D and trimming were determined from the DNA. The top ten hold 2% to 3% of the sample, which has a few hundred thousand clones, 85% to 90% seen once.

The sample was PBMCs. This sequence originates from a woman in her late teens or twenties in good health and CMV-seronegative. This chain links TRBV6-1 with TRBJ2-7, with 10 bases fitting TRBD1. The CDR3 coding sequence is TGTGCCAGCAGTGAAGGGACAGGGGGTTACGAGCAGTACTTC. As protein: CASSEGTGGYEQYF.